Reported below is one T cell receptor (beta chain). Antigen unknown. This record comes from a study of T cell repertoires in cytomegalovirus infection. Germline V gene lookup returns CDR1 SNHLY and CDR2 FYNNEI. The CDR3 runs 13 residues. With 6 bases removed from V and 5 bases from J, the gap between germline ends came to 12 bases. TCRdb called the reads again in MiXCR, with one record for every CDR3 protein. The sample shows around 140,000 distinct CDR3 sequences, 32% of them seen only once. The sequenced sample was CD8+ T cells from cultured PBMCs, obtained from culture after CMV antigen stimulation. This receptor was obtained from a human donor in good health (CMV status not recorded). Some clones in this sample may be carry-over from other donors' samples. The chain carries TRBV2 and TRBJ2-3; D is perhaps TRBD1 (5 bases). The CDR3 DNA is TGTGCCAGCAGAGCCCTTACAGGAGATACGCAGTATTTT. This translates into CASRALTGDTQYF.